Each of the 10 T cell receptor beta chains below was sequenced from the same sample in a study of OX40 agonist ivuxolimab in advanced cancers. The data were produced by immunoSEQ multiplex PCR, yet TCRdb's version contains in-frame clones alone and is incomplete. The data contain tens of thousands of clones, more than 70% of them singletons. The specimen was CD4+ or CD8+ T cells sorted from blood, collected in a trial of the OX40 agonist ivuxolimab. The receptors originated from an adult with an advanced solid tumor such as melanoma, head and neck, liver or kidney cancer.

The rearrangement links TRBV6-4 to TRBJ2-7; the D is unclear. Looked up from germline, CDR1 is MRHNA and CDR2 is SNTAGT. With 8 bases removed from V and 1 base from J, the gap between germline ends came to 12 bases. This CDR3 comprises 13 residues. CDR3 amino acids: CASSAAASYEQYF. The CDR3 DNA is TGTGCCAGCTCGGCAGCAGCTTCCTACGAGCAGTACTTC.

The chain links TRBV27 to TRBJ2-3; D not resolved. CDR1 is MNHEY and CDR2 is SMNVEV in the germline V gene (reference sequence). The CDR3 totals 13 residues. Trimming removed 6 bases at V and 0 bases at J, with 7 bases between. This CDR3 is CASRRTSTDTQYF. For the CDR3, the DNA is TGTGCCAGCAGACGTACTAGCACAGATACGCAGTATTTT.

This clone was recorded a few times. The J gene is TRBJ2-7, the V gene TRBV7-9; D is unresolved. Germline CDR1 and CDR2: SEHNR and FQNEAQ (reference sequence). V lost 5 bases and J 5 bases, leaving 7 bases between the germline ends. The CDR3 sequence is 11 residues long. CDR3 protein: CASSPLDEQYF. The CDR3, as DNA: TGTGCCAGCAGCCCCTTGGACGAGCAGTACTTC.

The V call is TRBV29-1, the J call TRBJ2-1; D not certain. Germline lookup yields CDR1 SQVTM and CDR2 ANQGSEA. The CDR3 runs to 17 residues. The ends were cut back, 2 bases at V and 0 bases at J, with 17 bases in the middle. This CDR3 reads CSVEPPPRGVSYNEQFF. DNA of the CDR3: TGCAGCGTTGAACCCCCCCCACGTGGGGTCTCCTACAATGAGCAGTTCTTC.

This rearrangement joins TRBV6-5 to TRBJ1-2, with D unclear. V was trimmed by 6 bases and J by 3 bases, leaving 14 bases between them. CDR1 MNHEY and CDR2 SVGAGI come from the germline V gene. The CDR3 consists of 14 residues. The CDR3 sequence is CASRSDTSHYGYTF. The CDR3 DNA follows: TGTGCCAGCAGGTCAGACACTTCTCACTATGGCTACACCTTC.

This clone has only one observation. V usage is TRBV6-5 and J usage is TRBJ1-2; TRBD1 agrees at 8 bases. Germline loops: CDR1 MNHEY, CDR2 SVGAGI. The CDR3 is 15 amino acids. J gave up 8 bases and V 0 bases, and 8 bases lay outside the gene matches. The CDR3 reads CASSYSGRGLRGYTF. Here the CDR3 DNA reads TGTGCCAGCAGTTACTCAGGCAGGGGGCTGCGGGGCTACACCTTC.

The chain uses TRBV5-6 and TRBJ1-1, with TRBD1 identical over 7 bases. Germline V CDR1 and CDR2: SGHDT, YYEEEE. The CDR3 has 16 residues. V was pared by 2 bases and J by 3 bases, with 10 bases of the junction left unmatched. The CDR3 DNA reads TGTGCCAGCAGCTTCGACCCAGGGGGGCTGGACACTGAAGCTTTCTTT. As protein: CASSFDPGGLDTEAFF.

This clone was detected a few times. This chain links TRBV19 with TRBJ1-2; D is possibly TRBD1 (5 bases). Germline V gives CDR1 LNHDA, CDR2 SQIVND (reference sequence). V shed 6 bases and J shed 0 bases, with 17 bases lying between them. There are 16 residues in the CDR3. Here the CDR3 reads CASRQTQGAANYGYTF. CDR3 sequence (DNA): TGTGCCAGTAGACAAACACAAGGGGCAGCTAACTATGGCTACACCTTC.

CDR3 coding DNA: TGTGCTAGTGGTTTGGGCAGGGTTAGCGAAAAACTGTTTTTT. Translating gives CASGLGRVSEKLFF. The chain has TRBV12-5 and TRBJ1-4; D may be TRBD1 (5 bases). Germline CDR1 and CDR2: LGHNT and FRNRAP. The V gene lost 1 base and the J gene lost 8 bases, with 11 bases spanning the gap. The CDR3 is made up of 14 amino acids.

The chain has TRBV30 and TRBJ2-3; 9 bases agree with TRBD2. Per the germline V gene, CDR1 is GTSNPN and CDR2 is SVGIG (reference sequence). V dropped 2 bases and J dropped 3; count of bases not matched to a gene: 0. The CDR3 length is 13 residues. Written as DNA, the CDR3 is TGTGCCTGGAGTAGCGGGGGGACAGATACGCAGTATTTT. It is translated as CAWSSGGTDTQYF.